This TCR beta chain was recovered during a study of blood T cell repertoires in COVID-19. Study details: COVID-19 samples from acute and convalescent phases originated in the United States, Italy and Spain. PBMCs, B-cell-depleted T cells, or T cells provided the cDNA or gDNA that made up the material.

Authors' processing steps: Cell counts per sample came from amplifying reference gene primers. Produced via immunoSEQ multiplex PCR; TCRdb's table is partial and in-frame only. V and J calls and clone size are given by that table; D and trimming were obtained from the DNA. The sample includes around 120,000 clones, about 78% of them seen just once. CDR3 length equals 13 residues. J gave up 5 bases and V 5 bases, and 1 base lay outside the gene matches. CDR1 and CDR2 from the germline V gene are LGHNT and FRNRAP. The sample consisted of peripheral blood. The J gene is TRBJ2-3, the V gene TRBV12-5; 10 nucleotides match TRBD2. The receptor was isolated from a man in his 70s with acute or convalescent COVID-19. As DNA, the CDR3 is TGTGCTAGTGGTCGGACTAGCGGAGATACGCAGTATTTT. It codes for CASGRTSGDTQYF. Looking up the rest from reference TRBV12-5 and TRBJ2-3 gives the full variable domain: DARVTQTPRHKVTEMGQEVTMRCQPILGHNTVFWYRQTMMQGLELLAYFRNRAPLDDSGMPKDRFSAEMPDATLATLKIQPSEPRDSAVYFCASGRTSGDTQYFGPGTRLTVL.